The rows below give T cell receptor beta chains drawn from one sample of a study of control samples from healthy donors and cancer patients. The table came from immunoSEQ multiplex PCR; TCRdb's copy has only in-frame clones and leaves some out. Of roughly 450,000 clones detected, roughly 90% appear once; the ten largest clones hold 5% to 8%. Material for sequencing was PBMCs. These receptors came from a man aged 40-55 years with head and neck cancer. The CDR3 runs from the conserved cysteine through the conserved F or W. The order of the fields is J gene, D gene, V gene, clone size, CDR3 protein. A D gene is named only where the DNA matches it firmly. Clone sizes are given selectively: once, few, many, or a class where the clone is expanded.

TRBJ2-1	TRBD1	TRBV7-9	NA	CASSLRTGVNEQFF
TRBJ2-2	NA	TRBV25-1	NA	CASSETGANTGELFF
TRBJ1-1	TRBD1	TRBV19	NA	CASSTGTEDTEAFF
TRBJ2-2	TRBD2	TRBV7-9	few	CASSLPGLGVRTGELFF
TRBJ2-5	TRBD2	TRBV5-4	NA	CASSLVLAGNRGGQETQYF
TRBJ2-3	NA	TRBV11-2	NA	CASSLGTAGGTDTQYF
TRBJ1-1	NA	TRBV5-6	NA	CASSLGGANTEAFF
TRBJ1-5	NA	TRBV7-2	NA	CASSPSGIQPQHF
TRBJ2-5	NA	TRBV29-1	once	CSVGTPFSYQETQYF
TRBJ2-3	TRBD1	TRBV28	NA	CASSSGGSTDTQYF
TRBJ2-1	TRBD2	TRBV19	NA	CASSRGGKYNEQFF
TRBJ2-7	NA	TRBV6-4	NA	CASSDRGDRFYEQYF
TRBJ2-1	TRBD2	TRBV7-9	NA	CASTGLASSYNEQFF
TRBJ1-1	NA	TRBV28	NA	CASSTPMVLDFGAFF
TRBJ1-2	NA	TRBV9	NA	CASSVEPDHGYTF
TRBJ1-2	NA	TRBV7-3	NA	CASSLTTTGSRSF
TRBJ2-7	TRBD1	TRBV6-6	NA	CASSRTGGAGYEQYF
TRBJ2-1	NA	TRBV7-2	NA	CASTLADEQFF
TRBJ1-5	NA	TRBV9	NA	CASSEGGRPYQPQHF
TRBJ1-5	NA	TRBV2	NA	CASSEAAQVNQPQHF
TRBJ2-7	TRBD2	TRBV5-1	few	CASTPSAGSHEQYF
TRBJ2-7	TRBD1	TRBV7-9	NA	CASSLRQGTYYEQYF
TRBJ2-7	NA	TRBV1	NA	CTSSGRHRDDNSYEQYF
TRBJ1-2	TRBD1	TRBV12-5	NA	CASGGSGGLYTF
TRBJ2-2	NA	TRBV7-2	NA	CASSLRLINTGELFF
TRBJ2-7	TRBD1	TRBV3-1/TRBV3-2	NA	CASSQEPGQGIRGDF
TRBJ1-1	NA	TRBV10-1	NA	CASRAGVNTEAFF
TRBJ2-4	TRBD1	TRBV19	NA	CASNEQGAKNIQYF
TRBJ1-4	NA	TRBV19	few	CASSFRTAISNEKLFF